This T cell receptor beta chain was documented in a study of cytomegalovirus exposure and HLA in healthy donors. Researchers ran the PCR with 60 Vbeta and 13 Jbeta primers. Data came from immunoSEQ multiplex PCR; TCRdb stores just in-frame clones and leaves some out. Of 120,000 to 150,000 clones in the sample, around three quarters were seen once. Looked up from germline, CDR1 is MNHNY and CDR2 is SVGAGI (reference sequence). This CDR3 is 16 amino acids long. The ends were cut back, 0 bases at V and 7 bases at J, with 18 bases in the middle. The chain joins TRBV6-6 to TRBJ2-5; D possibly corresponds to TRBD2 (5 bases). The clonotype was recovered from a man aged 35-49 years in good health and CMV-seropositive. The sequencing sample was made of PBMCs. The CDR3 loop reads CASSYSSSSGEGTQYF. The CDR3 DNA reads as TGTGCCAGCAGTTACTCAAGCTCCAGCGGAGAGGGGACCCAGTACTTC.